This T cell receptor (beta chain) was sequenced in a study of T cells in Graves' hyperthyroidism and ophthalmopathy. Overall study findings and caveats: Blood also carried most thyroid clonotypes expanded above 0.001. Separating ophthalmopathy from stable hyperthyroidism was achieved by a 13 V-J model.

The study based diagnoses on clinical symptoms, serum thyroxine and TRAb, thyroid ultrasound and orbital computed tomography. From 8.5 to 10 ml of fresh peripheral blood, PBMCs were isolated. Amplified regions were TCR beta CDR3 sequences from RNA transcripts. The HTBI set primed first-round TCR CDR3 RT-PCR. TCRdb reprocessed the multiplex PCR reads with MiXCR, giving one entry per CDR3 protein. This table has hundreds of thousands of distinct CDR3 sequences, roughly 15% appearing once. This clonotype was detected many times. The antigen remains unidentified. The V gene lost 3 bases and the J gene lost 5 bases, with 20 bases spanning the gap. Per germline, CDR1 SGHVS and CDR2 FQNEAQ. The CDR3 extends over 17 amino acids.

V and J are TRBV7-8 and TRBJ1-5; D is perhaps TRBD1 (6 bases). This sequence originates from a middle-aged woman with Graves' ophthalmopathy. Sequencing was carried out using blood. This CDR3 is CASSFLSRGEGYQPQHF. CDR3 nucleotide sequence: TGTGCCAGCAGCTTCCTATCCAGGGGCGAGGGCTATCAGCCCCAGCATTTT.